The clone carrying this T cell receptor beta chain was detected once. Authors' data handling: Nucleated cell counts were estimated from reference gene primer amplification. Generated by immunoSEQ multiplex PCR, the TCRdb table keeps only in-frame clones and is missing some. That table supplies the V and J calls and clone size; D and trimming were determined from the DNA. The repertoire includes roughly 100,000 clones, 76% of them detected once, and roughly 6.2% sits in the top ten. The germline gives CDR1 SGHRS, CDR2 YFSETQ. This CDR3 is built from 14 residues. Unmatched junction bases numbered 5, after V lost 4 bases and J lost 3 bases. Patients of the Seattle cohort, enrolled during active infection, were followed longitudinally. The data derive from a study of blood T cell repertoires in COVID-19. The wider study: Acute and convalescent COVID-19 specimens originated in the United States, Italy and Spain.

The sequenced sample was peripheral blood. This TCR derives from a man older than 75 with COVID-19, enrolled during active disease. The chain combines TRBV5-1 with TRBJ1-2; 8 nucleotides line up with TRBD1. The CDR3 nucleotides read TGCGCCAGCAGCCGGACAGGGTCGGACTATGGCTACACCTTC. It is translated as CASSRTGSDYGYTF.